This TCR beta chain was obtained from a study of blood T cell repertoires in COVID-19. In germline, CDR1 is MNHEY, CDR2 SVGAGI. The CDR3 sequence is 12 residues long. V lost 6 bases, J lost 8 bases, and 11 bases lay in between. Some clones are missing from TCRdb's copy, which holds only in-frame ones; the method was immunoSEQ multiplex PCR. The sample includes around 100,000 clones, roughly 88% of them seen just once. This clonotype was obtained from a woman between 70 and 85 years old with acute or convalescent COVID-19. V usage is TRBV6-5 and J usage is TRBJ2-1; D not resolved. Sequenced material: peripheral blood. CDR3 loop: CASRRDGYEQFF. Written as DNA, the CDR3 is TGTGCCAGCAGAAGAGACGGGTATGAGCAGTTCTTC.